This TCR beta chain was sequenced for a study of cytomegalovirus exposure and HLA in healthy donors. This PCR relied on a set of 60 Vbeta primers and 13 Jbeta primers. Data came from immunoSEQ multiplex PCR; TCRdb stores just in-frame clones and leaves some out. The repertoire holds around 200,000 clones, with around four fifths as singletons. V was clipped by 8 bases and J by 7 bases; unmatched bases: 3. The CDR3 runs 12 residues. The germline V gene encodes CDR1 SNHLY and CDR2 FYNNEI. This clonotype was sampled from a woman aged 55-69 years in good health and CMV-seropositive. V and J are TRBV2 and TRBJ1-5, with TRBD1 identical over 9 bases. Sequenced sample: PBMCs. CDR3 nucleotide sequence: TGTGCCAGCCGGGACAGGGTCCAGCCCCAGCATTTT. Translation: CASRDRVQPQHF.